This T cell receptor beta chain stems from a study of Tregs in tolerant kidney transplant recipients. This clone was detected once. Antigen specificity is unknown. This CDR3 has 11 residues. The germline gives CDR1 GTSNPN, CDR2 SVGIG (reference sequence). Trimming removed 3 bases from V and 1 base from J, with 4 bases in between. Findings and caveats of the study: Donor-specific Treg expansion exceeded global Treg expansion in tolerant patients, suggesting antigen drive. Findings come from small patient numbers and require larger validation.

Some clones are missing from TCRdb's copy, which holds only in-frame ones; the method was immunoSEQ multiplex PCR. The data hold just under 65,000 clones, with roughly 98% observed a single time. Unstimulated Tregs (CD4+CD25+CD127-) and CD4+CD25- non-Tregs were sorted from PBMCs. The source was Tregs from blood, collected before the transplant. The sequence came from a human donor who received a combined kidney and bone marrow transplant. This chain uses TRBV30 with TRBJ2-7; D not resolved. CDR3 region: CAWRLSYEQYF. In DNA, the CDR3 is TGTGCCTGGAGACTTTCCTACGAGCAGTACTTC.